This T cell receptor beta chain was profiled in a study of blood T cells in healthy people across ages. Together with a sample-barcoded 5' primer, a J-beta primer mix was included in a second PCR lasting about 6 to 11 cycles. TCRdb called the 5' RACE reads again in MiXCR, with one record for every CDR3 protein. The data hold hundreds of thousands of distinct CDR3 sequences, with 20% to 30% observed a single time. The germline V and J ends were trimmed by 3 bases and 4 bases, with 13 bases remaining between them. The CDR3 has 14 amino acids. Germline lookup yields CDR1 DFQATT and CDR2 SNEGSKA (reference sequence). In addition, the sample was reused for a study of T cells of mothers and their children. That work adds: Over five children, together with their three healthy Caucasian mothers, made up the donors. Overlap in related mother-child pairs always slightly exceeded unrelated pairs, never significantly.

This clonotype originated in a boy between 10 and 17 years old in good health. Sequenced: blood. The rearrangement links TRBV20-1 to TRBJ2-1; maybe TRBD2 (6 bases). DNA of the CDR3: TGCAGTGCTAGTAGCGGCCGCCTGTACAATGAGCAGTTCTTC. Translated, it gives CSASSGRLYNEQFF.